Below are 24 T cell receptor beta chains sequenced from a single sample in a study of T cell changes during pregnancy in multiple sclerosis (dated by TCRdb to between 2018 and 2021). Preparation of the library involved the immunoSEQ multiplex PCR assay. The clones in this table, taken by TCRdb from immuneACCESS, are in-frame only. Not every clone is retained; where verified, under half of the shortfall comes from an unresolved V gene, and the cause of the rest is unknown. This sample lists 100,000 or so clones; 94% were detected once. In total, the top ten clones hold about 1.7% of the sample. Sequencing was performed on peripheral blood, taken after pregnancy. The source is a female donor in good health, enrolled as a control in a pregnancy study.

The genes are TRBV27 and TRBJ2-5; TRBD2 matches 8 bases. The CDR3 extends over 18 amino acids. The germline V gene has CDR1 MNHEY and CDR2 SMNVEV (reference sequence). J was trimmed by 2 bases and V by 6 bases; bases with no gene match: 17. CDR3 DNA: TGTGCCAGCAGGGTTGGGGGTAGCGGGATCCGGGGACAAGAGACCCAGTACTTC. It yields the protein CASRVGGSGIRGQETQYF.

This rearrangement joins TRBV28 to TRBJ2-5; 7 nucleotides agree with TRBD1. CDR1 is MDHEN and CDR2 is SYDVKM in the germline V gene. Trimming removed 7 bases from V and 1 base from J; junction bases left unmatched: 3. The CDR3 totals 13 residues. CDR3 protein: CASTGQSQETQYF. Here the CDR3 DNA reads TGTGCCAGCACGGGACAGAGCCAAGAGACCCAGTACTTC. Supplemented by reference TRBV28 and TRBJ2-5, the full variable domain reads DVKVTQSSRYLVKRTGEKVFLECVQDMDHENMFWYRQDPGLGLRLIYFSYDVKMKEKGDIPEGYSVSREKKERFSLILESASTNQTSMYLCASTGQSQETQYFGPGTRLLVL.

The J gene is TRBJ2-3, the V gene TRBV18; tentative D call: TRBD1 (6 bases). Trimming took off 2 bases at V and 4 bases at J, with 7 bases between the two ends. The CDR3 runs to 13 residues. Germline assignment: CDR1 KGHSH and CDR2 LQKENI. CDR3 sequence (DNA): TGTGCCAGCTCACCAGGGGGCGCAGATACGCAGTATTTT. Residues: CASSPGGADTQYF.

This chain joins TRBV19 and TRBJ2-7, with D possibly TRBD2 on 5 matching bases. CDR1 and CDR2 from the germline V gene are LNHDA and SQIVND (reference sequence). The V end lost 5 bases, the J end lost 5 bases, and 13 bases lay between the germline ends. The CDR3 spans 13 residues. CDR3 bases: TGTGCCAGTAGTCCCCGGGGTTTGAACGAGCAGTACTTC. Translation gives CASSPRGLNEQYF.

The chain joins TRBV28 to TRBJ2-1; TRBD2 aligns across 8 bases. The CDR3 runs to 13 residues. Germline CDR1 is MDHEN and CDR2 is SYDVKM. The trim removed 8 bases at V and 6 bases at J, leaving 6 bases unmatched. The CDR3 DNA is TGTGCCAGCTGGGGGGCGGGAGGCAATGAGCAGTTCTTC. Amino acid sequence: CASWGAGGNEQFF.

The gene calls are TRBV11-3 and TRBJ1-1; D is perhaps TRBD1 (5 bases). This CDR3 has 13 residues. Trimming took off 5 bases at V and 4 bases at J, with 11 bases between the two ends. Per the germline V gene, CDR1 is SGHNT and CDR2 is YENEEA. In DNA, the CDR3 is TGTGCCAGCAGCCCACAGGAATCCACTGAAGCTTTCTTT. It translates to CASSPQESTEAFF.

The chain has TRBV6-5 and TRBJ2-1, with TRBD2 matching over 7 bases. The trim removed 0 bases at V and 6 bases at J, leaving 8 bases unmatched. The CDR3 is 16 amino acids. Looked up from germline, CDR1 is MNHEY and CDR2 is SVGAGI. CDR3 DNA sequence: TGTGCCAGCAGTTACTCCTATGAGGGAGGGGCCAATGAGCAGTTCTTC. Protein sequence: CASSYSYEGGANEQFF.

The V gene is TRBV5-1, the J gene TRBJ1-4, with a weak D call TRBD1 (5 bases). Germline lookup yields CDR1 SGHRS and CDR2 YFSETQ. V was cut by 4 bases and J by 7 bases, with 17 bases left in between. There are 15 residues in the CDR3. The CDR3 here is CASSRGAFGAEKLFF. The DNA for the CDR3 is TGCGCCAGCAGCAGGGGTGCCTTTGGAGCTGAAAAACTGTTTTTT.

This chain connects TRBV19 to TRBJ1-1, with a tentative D call TRBD1 (5 bases). Germline values: CDR1 LNHDA, CDR2 SQIVND (reference sequence). Trimming took 7 bases from V and 3 from J, leaving 21 bases between them. The CDR3 contains 16 residues. This CDR3 reads CASKKGTLSEDTEAFF. The CDR3, as DNA: TGTGCCAGTAAGAAGGGGACTTTATCAGAGGACACTGAAGCTTTCTTT.

This sequence joins TRBV28 and TRBJ1-2, with 8 nucleotides matching TRBD1. Looked up from germline, CDR1 is MDHEN and CDR2 is SYDVKM. V shed 6 bases, J shed 4 bases, and the junction held 4 bases outside the gene matches. The length of the CDR3 is 13 residues. CDR3 bases: TGTGCCAGCAGGACAGGGGCGGCCTATGGCTACACCTTC. It yields the protein CASRTGAAYGYTF.

J is TRBJ1-3 and V is TRBV28, with a weak D call TRBD1 (5 bases). This CDR3 spans 16 amino acids. Trimming cost V 7 bases and J 0 bases, with 16 bases left between them. Germline V gene sequence: CDR1 MDHEN, CDR2 SYDVKM. The CDR3 loop reads CASTVVGANSGNTIYF. CDR3 sequence (DNA): TGTGCCAGCACGGTGGTAGGGGCTAACTCTGGAAACACCATATATTTT.

The V call is TRBV5-4, the J call TRBJ2-7, with TRBD2 as a possible D gene (5 bases). The germline V and J ends were trimmed by 1 base and 7 bases, with 18 bases remaining between them. The germline gives CDR1 SGHNT, CDR2 YYREEE (reference sequence). This CDR3 contains 15 residues. The CDR3 coding sequence is TGTGCCAGCAGCTTGCGGGGTACCGGGTCTCAGGAGCAGTACTTC. Its translation: CASSLRGTGSQEQYF. The full variable domain, in which reference TRBV5-4 and TRBJ2-7 provide the parts outside the CDR3, is ETGVTQSPTHLIKTRGQQVTLRCSSQSGHNTVSWYQQALGQGPQFIFQYYREEENGRGNFPPRFSGLQFPNYSSELNVNALELDDSALYLCASSLRGTGSQEQYFGPGTRLTVT.

V usage is TRBV6-5 and J usage is TRBJ2-4; D ambiguous. Germline V gene data show CDR1 as MNHEY and CDR2 as SVGAGI. V lost 3 bases and J lost 1, with 13 bases in between. The CDR3 sequence is 16 residues long. Here the CDR3 DNA reads TGTGCCAGCAGTTATACGCCCTCCGGGGCCAAAAACATTCAGTACTTC. It translates to CASSYTPSGAKNIQYF.

The rearrangement links TRBV15 to TRBJ2-5, with TRBD2 as a possible D gene (5 bases). From germline, CDR1 is LNHNV and CDR2 YYDKDF (reference sequence). CDR3 size: 14 residues. V was shortened by 1 base and J by 1 base, with 7 bases between the two germline ends. Here the CDR3 reads CATSRVGVQETQYF. CDR3 bases: TGTGCCACCAGCAGAGTCGGGGTCCAAGAGACCCAGTACTTC.

The rearrangement uses TRBV28 and TRBJ2-4; 10 nucleotides align to TRBD2. Germline loops: CDR1 MDHEN, CDR2 SYDVKM. The CDR3 is 17 amino acids. V shed 5 bases and J 5 bases; nucleotides not matched to a gene: 12. CDR3 loop: CASSTVGEAGGQNIQYF. CDR3 DNA: TGTGCCAGCAGTACAGTGGGTGAAGCGGGAGGGCAAAACATTCAGTACTTC.

The chain has TRBV5-1 and TRBJ2-3; 7 nucleotides line up with TRBD2. The CDR3 runs to 13 residues. Unmatched junction bases numbered 1, after V lost 6 bases and J lost 0 bases. In germline, CDR1 is SGHRS, CDR2 YFSETQ. The CDR3 reads CASTSGSTDTQYF. The CDR3 DNA reads TGCGCCAGCACTAGCGGTAGCACAGATACGCAGTATTTT.

The genes are TRBV5-1 and TRBJ2-6; D unclear. The CDR3 is 15 residues long. Trimming took 6 bases from V and 0 from J, leaving 10 bases between them. Looked up from germline, CDR1 is SGHRS and CDR2 is YFSETQ. For the CDR3, the DNA is TGCGCCAGCAAGCTAGTTTCCTCTGGGGCCAACGTCCTGACTTTC. Its translation: CASKLVSSGANVLTF.

In DNA, the CDR3 is TGTGCCAGCATGGAGACAAGGGGATTTCAGTACTTC. It translates to CASMETRGFQYF. The J gene is TRBJ2-4, the V gene TRBV27; D is perhaps TRBD1 (5 bases). This CDR3 has 12 residues. Deletions cut 7 bases from V and 11 bases from J, with 15 bases between. Germline CDR1 reads MNHEY; CDR2 reads SMNVEV (reference sequence).

This clone has more than one count but fewer than ten. The chain combines TRBV4-1 with TRBJ2-1; 9 bases line up with TRBD1. CDR1 and CDR2 from the germline V gene are MGHRA and YSYEKL. After removal of 5 bases from V and 3 bases from J, the junction contained 8 bases not matched to a gene. The CDR3 is made up of 16 amino acids. Here the CDR3 reads CASSFRTGDVYNEQFF. Here the CDR3 DNA reads TGCGCCAGCAGCTTCCGGACAGGGGACGTCTACAATGAGCAGTTCTTC.

This clone appeared a few times. Here the CDR3 DNA reads TGCGCCAGCAGCTTGGCTCCGGGACAGACTTACGAGCAGTACTTC. Its translation: CASSLAPGQTYEQYF. The chain is built from TRBV5-1 and TRBJ2-7; 7 bases agree with TRBD1. Germline V gene data show CDR1 as SGHRS and CDR2 as YFSETQ. V gave up 0 bases and J gave up 4 bases; unmatched junction bases: 7. This CDR3 is 15 amino acids long.

The V and J genes are TRBV2 and TRBJ2-1; D gene unclear. The CDR3 extends over 13 amino acids. Trimming took off 4 bases at V and 4 bases at J, with 8 bases between the two ends. The germline V gene has CDR1 SNHLY and CDR2 FYNNEI. The CDR3 DNA is TGTGCCAGCAGTGTAAATCCTTACAATGAGCAGTTCTTC. As protein: CASSVNPYNEQFF.

V is TRBV29-1 and J is TRBJ2-1; D is perhaps TRBD1 (5 bases). CDR3 length equals 14 residues. V shed 5 bases and J shed 5 bases, with 16 bases lying between them. The germline CDR1 and CDR2 sequences are SQVTM and ANQGSEA. CDR3 region: CSVFQQGVHNEQFF. Written as DNA, the CDR3 is TGCAGCGTTTTCCAGCAGGGCGTCCACAATGAGCAGTTCTTC.

The chain joins TRBV18 to TRBJ2-1; 11 positions match TRBD2. V lost 4 bases to trimming and J lost 4 bases; unmatched junction nucleotides: 6. CDR1 is KGHSH, CDR2 LQKENI, per germline. This CDR3 spans 16 amino acids. The CDR3 sequence is CASSHYSGRDYNEQFF. CDR3 nucleotides: TGTGCCAGCTCACACTATAGCGGGAGGGATTACAATGAGCAGTTCTTC.

The chain couples TRBV6-8 to TRBJ1-2, with D unclear. The CDR3 length is 14 residues. V lost 8 bases and J lost 6, with 19 bases in between. Germline CDR1 and CDR2: MNHGY and SAAAGT. The CDR3 sequence: CASGDAAAGNGYTF. The CDR3 region has the DNA TGTGCCAGCGGGGATGCCGCGGCGGGGAATGGCTACACCTTC.